Here is one TCR beta chain with its context. The source of the sample is a study of blood T cell repertoires in COVID-19. Overall study: PBMCs, B-cell-depleted T cells, or T cells were the source of the cDNA or gDNA that made up the material.

The CDR3 contains 14 residues. The V gene end was trimmed by 3 bases and the J gene end by 2 bases; junction bases not matched to a gene: 4. In germline, CDR1 is SGHDN, CDR2 FVKESK. In the original analysis: Reference gene primer amplification yielded estimated nucleated cell counts. TCRdb's copy holds only in-frame clones and misses some; the assay was immunoSEQ multiplex PCR. V and J calls and clone size follow that table, whereas D and trimming were derived from the DNA. The sample comprises 90,000 or so clones, 70% to 90% of which are singletons, and 15% to 20% rests with the top ten. The sequence came from a human donor in a cohort sampled during active COVID-19. V and J are TRBV14 and TRBJ2-7, with 7 bases lining up with TRBD1. The specimen sequenced was peripheral blood. CDR3 amino acids: CASSHLDRTYEQYF. The DNA of the CDR3 is TGTGCCAGCAGCCACCTGGACAGGACCTACGAGCAGTACTTC. The full variable domain, in which reference TRBV14 and TRBJ2-7 provide the parts outside the CDR3, is EAGVTQFPSHSVIEKGQTVTLRCDPISGHDNLYWYRRVMGKEIKFLLHFVKESKQDESGMPNNRFLAERTGGTYSTLKVQPAELEDSGVYFCASSHLDRTYEQYFGPGTRLTVT.